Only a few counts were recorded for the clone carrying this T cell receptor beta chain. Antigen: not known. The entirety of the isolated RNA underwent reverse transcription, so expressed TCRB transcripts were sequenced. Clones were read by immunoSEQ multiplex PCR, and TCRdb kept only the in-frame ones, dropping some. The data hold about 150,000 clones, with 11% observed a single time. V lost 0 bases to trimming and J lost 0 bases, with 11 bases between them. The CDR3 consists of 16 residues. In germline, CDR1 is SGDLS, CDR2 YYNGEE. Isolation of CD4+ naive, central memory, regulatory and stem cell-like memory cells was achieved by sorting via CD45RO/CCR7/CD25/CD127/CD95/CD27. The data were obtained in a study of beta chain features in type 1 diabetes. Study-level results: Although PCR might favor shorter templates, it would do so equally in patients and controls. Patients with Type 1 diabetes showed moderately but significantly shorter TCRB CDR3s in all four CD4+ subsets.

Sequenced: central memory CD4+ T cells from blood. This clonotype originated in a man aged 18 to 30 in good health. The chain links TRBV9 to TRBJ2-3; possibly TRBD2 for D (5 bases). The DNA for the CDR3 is TGTGCCAGCAGCGTAGGAGGGCAGGCTAGCACAGATACGCAGTATTTT. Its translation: CASSVGGQASTDTQYF.